This TCR beta chain emerged from a study of cytomegalovirus exposure and HLA in healthy donors. This CDR3 contains 15 residues. Germline V gene sequence: CDR1 LGHNA, CDR2 YNFKEQ. V was shortened by 0 bases and J by 1 base, with 9 bases between the two germline ends. All donors participated as healthy donors of bone marrow. Study-wide points: HLA alleles showed associations with 15,000 to 20,000 TCR beta sequences in a later analysis, at a 0.05 false discovery rate. For most subjects, TCR beta sequences were reported to predict HLA-A and HLA-B alleles with accuracy.

As to this clone: The antigen remains undetermined.

Primers included in the PCR were 60 Vbeta and 13 Jbeta primers. Libraries were prepared by immunoSEQ multiplex PCR; TCRdb keeps only in-frame clonotypes and omits some of them. The sample holds some 100,000 clones, about four fifths seen once. V usage is TRBV4-2 and J usage is TRBJ1-2; weak D call: TRBD1 (5 bases). The specimen was PBMCs. This receptor was identified in a female donor in good health and CMV-seropositive. The CDR3 reads CASSQEAGNNYGYTF. CDR3 in DNA: TGTGCCAGCAGCCAAGAGGCAGGGAATAACTATGGCTACACCTTC.